This T cell receptor beta chain was obtained from a study of early T cells in non-severe SARS-CoV-2 infection. Across the study: Alpha and beta chains were unpaired, from unsorted whole-blood bulk RNA.

Findings and caveats of the study: Matching against VDJdb likely underestimated virus-specific expansions, favoring anti-spike CD8.

In the library, individual cDNA molecules carried attached unique molecular identifiers. TCRdb processed the 5' RACE reads anew with MiXCR; each CDR3 protein has one entry. Here the sample spans tens of thousands of distinct CDR3 sequences, about 14% being singletons. Per the germline V gene, CDR1 is SEHNR and CDR2 is FQNEAQ (reference sequence). Trimming took 4 bases from V and 9 from J; bases not matched to a gene: 9. The CDR3 has 15 amino acids. On this clonotype itself: No antigen is known for it.

This sequence originates from an adult who was a healthcare worker with PCR-confirmed SARS-CoV-2 infection or an uninfected control (not recorded which). What was sequenced was whole blood. The chain combines TRBV7-9 with TRBJ2-1; 10 bases match TRBD1. The CDR3 coding sequence is TGTGCCAGCAGCTCCCAGACAGGGGGCTTAGGTGAGCAGTTCTTC. Residues: CASSSQTGGLGEQFF.